This paragraph covers one TCR beta chain sequence. Its specific antigen is unknown. Base qualities are not at hand, and no much larger clone is one base apart. Via the germline V gene, CDR1 is MNHEY and CDR2 SVGEGT. CDR3 length: 16 amino acids, cysteine to phenylalanine. Only CDR3 DNA remains: 48 bases, in frame from the first base. After removal of 6 bases from V and 5 bases from J, the junction retains 11 bases not matched to a gene. This entry comes from a study of blood T cell repertoires in COVID-19 (dated by TCRdb to 2019 to 2021). As for the study more broadly: Samples covering the acute and convalescent phases of COVID-19 were provided by collaborators in the United States, Italy and Spain. The prospective study material was composed of cDNA or gDNA derived from T cells, B-cell-depleted T cells, or PBMCs. Deeply sampled blood TCRbeta repertoires from subjects exposed to, actively infected with, or recovered from COVID-19 were included in the dataset. A freely available public database, intended as a resource for researchers studying the immune response to SARS-CoV-2, is where the repertoires were released. The samples were drawn from the first 160 participants of the ongoing ImmuneRACE study and from 950 to 1,500 subjects provided by 6 global collaborators. Sample metadata almost always included a de-identified subject ID, COVID-19 status, age in years and sex. HLA class I and class II types, where available, came from metadata supplied by the sample provider rather than from assay-based typing.

The study at large found these results: How much clinical and demographic metadata was included differed by source and by participant, and the metadata was provided uncurated.

TCRbeta CDR3 regions were amplified from genomic DNA using the immunoSEQ Assay, a bias-controlled multiplex PCR. The published analysis was carried out like this. The number of nucleated cells in each sample was estimated by amplification of reference gene primers within the assay. To quantify the absolute abundance of each unique TCRbeta CDR3 rearrangement, sequence reads were collapsed and filtered. For each sample, productive Simpson clonality was calculated as the square root of Simpson's diversity index over productive rearrangements. As stored in TCRdb, this immuneACCESS dataset retains in-frame rearrangements with V and J assigned. A fraction of the clones does not appear; measured against another copy, unresolved V genes explain less than half of the discrepancy, and the remainder lacks a known reason. That table is the source of V, J and clone size, and D and trimming were worked out from the DNA. The sample has around 130,000 clones on record, 80% to 85% of them singletons. Approximately 9% of the sample is taken by the ten largest.

In Seattle, one collaborating source enrolled patients while the infection was active and tracked those patients longitudinally over the course of disease. Collaborating institutions collected whole blood in K2EDTA tubes following their own protocols. Collaborator samples were shipped for TCRbeta analysis as frozen whole blood, isolated PBMCs, or DNA extracted from either sample type. This receptor was taken from a man between 25 and 39 years old with COVID-19, enrolled during active disease. Sequencing used peripheral blood. This chain is built from TRBV6-2 or TRBV6-3 and TRBJ2-5; the central 11 bases match TRBD2. The CDR3 region reads CASSSLETSGSETQYF. The nucleotide sequence is TGTGCCAGCAGCTCCCTTGAAACTAGCGGGAGTGAGACCCAGTACTTC.